One sample yielded the 11 T cell receptor beta chains listed below, sequenced in a study of blood T cell repertoires in COVID-19. Profiling relied on immunoSEQ multiplex PCR, and the TCRdb table lists in-frame clones only, not all of them. The sample holds about 120,000 clones, around 80% seen once. The sample taken for sequencing was peripheral blood. The receptors come from a man aged 40-55 years with active or convalescent COVID-19.

The chain carries TRBV28 and TRBJ1-2; D gene ambiguous. Trimming removed 2 bases from V and 0 bases from J, with 4 bases in between. CDR1 is MDHEN and CDR2 is SYDVKM in the germline V gene. This CDR3 spans 13 amino acids. This CDR3 is CASSLQANYGYTF. CDR3 DNA: TGTGCCAGCAGTTTACAGGCTAACTATGGCTACACCTTC.

This chain joins TRBV4-1 and TRBJ1-6; perhaps TRBD1 as D (5 bases). This CDR3 is built from 15 residues. CDR1 is MGHRA, CDR2 YSYEKL, per germline. Deletions cut 3 bases from V and 9 bases from J, with 15 bases between. The CDR3 sequence is CASSHHGPGVSPLHF. The CDR3 nucleotides are TGCGCCAGCAGCCACCACGGTCCGGGGGTTTCACCCCTCCACTTT.

J is TRBJ2-2 and V is TRBV12-5, with 7 positions matching TRBD2. Germline V gene lookup returns CDR1 LGHNT and CDR2 FRNRAP. V dropped 1 base and J dropped 6; count of bases not matched to a gene: 5. The CDR3 extends over 15 amino acids. DNA of the CDR3: TGTGCTAGTGGTTTGGCTGGACTAGTTGCCGGGGAGCTGTTTTTT. Amino acids: CASGLAGLVAGELFF. Full variable domain (missing parts from reference TRBV12-5 and TRBJ2-2): DARVTQTPRHKVTEMGQEVTMRCQPILGHNTVFWYRQTMMQGLELLAYFRNRAPLDDSGMPKDRFSAEMPDATLATLKIQPSEPRDSAVYFCASGLAGLVAGELFFGEGSRLTVL.

This clone was observed many times. The CDR3 here is CASSQAESSYEQYF. CDR3 sequence (DNA): TGCGCCAGCAGCCAAGCAGAAAGCTCCTACGAGCAGTACTTC. The rearrangement uses TRBV4-1 and TRBJ2-7; D is undetermined. CDR1 and CDR2 (germline): MGHRA, YSYEKL. Between the trimmed V and J ends, which lost 1 base and 0 bases, there was a span of 7 bases. There are 14 residues in the CDR3.

This rearrangement joins TRBV23-1 to TRBJ2-7; a weak D match, TRBD1 (6 bases). TRBV23-1 is labeled an ORF, and its function is uncertain. V lost 4 bases, J lost 0 bases, and 13 bases lay in between. The length of the CDR3 is 15 residues. CDR3 in amino acids: CASSLLDSVSYEQYF. CDR3 DNA: TGCGCCAGCAGTCTTTTGGACAGCGTCTCCTACGAGCAGTACTTC.

The chain carries TRBV5-1 and TRBJ1-1; 9 nucleotides match TRBD1. CDR1 and CDR2 from the germline V gene are SGHRS and YFSETQ. Trimming at V came to 4 bases and at J to 7 bases, leaving 5 bases not matched to a gene. The CDR3 totals 13 residues. The CDR3 DNA sequence: TGCGCCAGCAGCGAGGACAGGGGCCTTGAAGCTTTCTTT. Translated, it gives CASSEDRGLEAFF.

The chain links TRBV6-2 or TRBV6-3 to TRBJ2-7, with 9 bases aligning to TRBD2. The CDR3 sequence is 15 residues long. Germline loops: CDR1 MNHEY, CDR2 SVGEGT. The V and J ends lost 0 bases and 4 bases, in that order; junction bases with no gene match: 4. The CDR3 DNA reads as TGTGCCAGCAGTTACTCACGCCTAGCGGGGTACGAGCAGTACTTC. It encodes CASSYSRLAGYEQYF.

Here the CDR3 reads CASSYTFRSGELFF. As DNA, the CDR3 is TGTGCCAGCAGCTACACCTTTAGGAGCGGGGAGCTGTTTTTT. The chain employs TRBV2 and TRBJ2-2; D uncertain. Trimming stripped 6 bases from V and 7 bases from J, with 15 bases between. The length of the CDR3 is 14 residues. In germline, CDR1 is SNHLY, CDR2 FYNNEI.

V usage is TRBV7-2 and J usage is TRBJ2-1; the match to TRBD2 covers 10 bases. CDR1 is SGHTA, CDR2 FQGNSA, per germline. The V gene end was trimmed by 4 bases and the J gene end by 4 bases; junction bases not matched to a gene: 4. This CDR3 is built from 15 residues. The CDR3: CASSSSSGRYNEQFF. The CDR3 nucleotides are TGTGCCAGCAGCTCTTCTAGCGGGAGATACAATGAGCAGTTCTTC.

This chain links TRBV27 with TRBJ2-3, with 9 bases fitting TRBD2. Germline CDR1 MNHEY, CDR2 SMNVEV (reference sequence). The CDR3 loop spans 15 amino acids. Unmatched junction bases numbered 5, after V lost 3 bases and J lost 4 bases. The CDR3 bases are TGTGCCAGCAGTTTTGGGACTAGCTGGGCAGATACGCAGTATTTT. Its translation: CASSFGTSWADTQYF.

This clone was counted between two and nine times. The V gene is TRBV5-4, the J gene TRBJ1-3; D remains unclear. Trimming stripped 4 bases from V and 4 bases from J, with 12 bases between. Germline-derived CDR1 and CDR2 are SGHNT and YYREEE (reference sequence). CDR3 length: 14 amino acids. The CDR3 region has the DNA TGTGCCAGCAGCCGATCGGAGGTCGGAAACACCATATATTTT. Amino acid sequence: CASSRSEVGNTIYF. Using reference TRBV5-4 and TRBJ1-3 for the parts outside the CDR3, the full variable domain is ETGVTQSPTHLIKTRGQQVTLRCSSQSGHNTVSWYQQALGQGPQFIFQYYREEENGRGNFPPRFSGLQFPNYSSELNVNALELDDSALYLCASSRSEVGNTIYFGEGSWLTVV.